This TCR beta chain comes out of a study of CD8+ T cells in alopecia areata. Study summary: C3H/HeJ graft donors with spontaneous alopecia, aged roughly 6-13 months, supplied skin that was transplanted onto female C3H/HeJ mice aged roughly 6-11 weeks.

RNA extraction was followed by reverse transcription into cDNA, which acted as the sequencing template. TCRdb's copy holds only in-frame clones and misses some; the assay was immunoSEQ multiplex PCR. The sample holds over 100,000 clones, and no clone turns up only once. Findings and limits, study-wide: Compared with mice, patients displayed less clear TCR sharing, possibly for HLA-related reasons.

This clone has just a few counts. Its antigen is currently unknown. Here the gene names and germline are mouse. The read terminates 4 residues ahead of where the CDR3 ends, so the germline J gene completes it. Germline V gene data show CDR1 as NNHNN and CDR2 as SYGAGS (reference sequence). Trimming stripped 0 bases from V and 0 bases from J, with 9 bases between. The CDR3 loop spans 15 amino acids. The chain recombines TRBV13-2 with TRBJ1-2, with unresolved D. This sequence originates from a C3H/HeJ mouse with alopecia areata. MHC haplotype here: H2-k. The sequenced material came from lesional skin. The sequenced CDR3 bases are TGTGCCAGCGGTGATGCAGGCATCACAAACTCC. Encoded protein: CASGDAGITNS. The CDR3 reads in full as CASGDAGITNSDYTF.